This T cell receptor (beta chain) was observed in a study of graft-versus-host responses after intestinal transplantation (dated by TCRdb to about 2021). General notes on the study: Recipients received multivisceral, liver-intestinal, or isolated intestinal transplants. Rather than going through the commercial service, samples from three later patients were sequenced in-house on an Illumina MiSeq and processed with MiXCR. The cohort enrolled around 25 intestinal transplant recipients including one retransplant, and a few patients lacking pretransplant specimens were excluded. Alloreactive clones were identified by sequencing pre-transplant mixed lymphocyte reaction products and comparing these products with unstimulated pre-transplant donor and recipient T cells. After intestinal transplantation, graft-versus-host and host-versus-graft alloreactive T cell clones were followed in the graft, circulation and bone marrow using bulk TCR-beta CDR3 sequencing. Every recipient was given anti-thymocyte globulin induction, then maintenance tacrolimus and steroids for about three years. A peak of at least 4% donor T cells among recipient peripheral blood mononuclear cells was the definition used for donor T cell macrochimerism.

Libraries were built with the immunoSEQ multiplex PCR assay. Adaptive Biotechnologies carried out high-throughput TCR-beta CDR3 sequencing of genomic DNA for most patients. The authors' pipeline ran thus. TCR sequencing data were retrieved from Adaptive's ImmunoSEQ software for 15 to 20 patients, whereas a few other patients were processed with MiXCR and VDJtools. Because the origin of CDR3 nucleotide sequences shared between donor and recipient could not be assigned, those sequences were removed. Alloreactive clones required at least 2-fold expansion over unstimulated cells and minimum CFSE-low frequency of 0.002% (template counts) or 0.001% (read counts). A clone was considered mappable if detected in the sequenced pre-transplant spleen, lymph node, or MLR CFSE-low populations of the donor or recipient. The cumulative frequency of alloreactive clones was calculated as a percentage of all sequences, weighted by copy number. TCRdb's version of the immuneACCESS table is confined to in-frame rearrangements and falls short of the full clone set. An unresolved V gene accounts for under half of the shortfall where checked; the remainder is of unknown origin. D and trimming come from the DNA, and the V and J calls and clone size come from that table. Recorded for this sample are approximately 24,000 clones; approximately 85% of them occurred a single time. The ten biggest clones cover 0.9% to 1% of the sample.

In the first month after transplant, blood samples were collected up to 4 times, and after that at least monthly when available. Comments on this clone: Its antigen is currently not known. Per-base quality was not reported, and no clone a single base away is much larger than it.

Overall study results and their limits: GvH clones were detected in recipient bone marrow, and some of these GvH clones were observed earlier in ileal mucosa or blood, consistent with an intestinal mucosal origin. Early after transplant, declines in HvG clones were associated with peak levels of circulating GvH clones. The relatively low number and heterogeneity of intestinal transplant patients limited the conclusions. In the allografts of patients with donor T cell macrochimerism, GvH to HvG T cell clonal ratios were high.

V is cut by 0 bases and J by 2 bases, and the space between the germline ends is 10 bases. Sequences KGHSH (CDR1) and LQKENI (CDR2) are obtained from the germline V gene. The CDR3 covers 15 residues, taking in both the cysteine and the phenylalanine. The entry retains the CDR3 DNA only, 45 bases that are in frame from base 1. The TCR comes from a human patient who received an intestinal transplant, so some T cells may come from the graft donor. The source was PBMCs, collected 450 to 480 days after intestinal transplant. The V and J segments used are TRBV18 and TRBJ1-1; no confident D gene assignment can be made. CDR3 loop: CASSPPSTPNTEAFF. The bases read TGTGCCAGCTCACCACCGTCGACCCCAAACACTGAAGCTTTCTTT.